These 20 T cell receptor beta chains originate from one sample sequenced in a study of T cell repertoires in cytomegalovirus infection. No cognate antigen is known for these TCRs. TCRdb reprocessed the reads via MiXCR and lists one record per CDR3 protein. Of approximately 730,000 distinct CDR3 sequences in the sample, around 32% were seen once. The sequences come from cultured PBMCs, collected from culture after CMV antigen stimulation. The source is a human donor in good health (CMV status not recorded). Some clones in this sample may be carry-over from other donors' samples.

The rearrangement links TRBV11-1 to TRBJ2-2; 10 positions agree with TRBD1. Germline CDR1 SGHAT, CDR2 FQDESV (reference sequence). The CDR3 is made up of 18 amino acids. Losses at the gene ends were 1 base for V and 4 bases for J; bases not matched to a gene: 9. CDR3 amino acids: CASSLVTGQGDTTGELFF. In DNA, the CDR3 is TGTGCCAGCAGCTTAGTTACCGGACAGGGGGACACCACCGGGGAGCTGTTTTTT.

The V and J genes are TRBV6-8 and TRBJ2-3; D call uncertain. The CDR3 contains 12 residues. Looked up from germline, CDR1 is MNHGY and CDR2 is SAAAGT. Trimming left V 6 bases short and J 9 bases short, with 13 bases between. The DNA of the CDR3 is TGTGCCAGCAGCGAGCAGTCCCTAACGCAGTATTTT. It specifies CASSEQSLTQYF.

This clonotype was counted only a few times. The chain uses TRBV7-2 and TRBJ1-4; weak D call: TRBD1 (6 bases). The germline V gene encodes CDR1 SGHTA and CDR2 FQGNSA. The CDR3 contains 13 residues. Between the trimmed V and J ends, which lost 4 bases and 10 bases, there was a span of 13 bases. The CDR3 DNA reads TGTGCCAGCAGCTCCCGGGGGCCTTTAAAACTGTTTTTT. It translates to CASSSRGPLKLFF.

V is TRBV7-2 and J is TRBJ2-1, with D hard to call. The germline V gene has CDR1 SGHTA and CDR2 FQGNSA. This CDR3 comprises 13 residues. The germline V and J ends were trimmed by 5 bases and 4 bases, with 9 bases remaining between them. The DNA for the CDR3 is TGTGCCAGCAGCGTTACTTTATACAATGAGCAGTTCTTC. This gives the protein CASSVTLYNEQFF.

J is TRBJ2-3 and V is TRBV6-6; D unresolved. Judging by the DNA end, TRBJ1-5 fits better; the J call may be wrong. The length of the CDR3 is 15 residues. From germline, CDR1 is MNHNY and CDR2 SVGAGI (reference sequence). The CDR3 loop reads CASSTSAGAADTQHF. Written as DNA, the CDR3 is TGTGCCAGCAGTACTTCAGCGGGAGCTGCAGATACGCAGCATTTT.

V gene TRBV11-2 combines with J gene TRBJ2-3, with TRBD1 matching over 7 bases. Germline V gives CDR1 SGHAT, CDR2 FQNNGV. The CDR3 is 15 amino acids. V lost 1 base and J lost 4; bases outside the gene matches: 5. CDR3 DNA: TGTGCCAGCAGCTTAGTAGTCCAGGGGGCAGATACGCAGTATTTT. This codes for CASSLVVQGADTQYF.

The chain joins TRBV18 to TRBJ2-1; TRBD2 matches 13 bases. The CDR3 is 15 amino acids. The germline V gene encodes CDR1 KGHSH and CDR2 LQKENI. V was clipped by 3 bases and J by 9 bases; unmatched bases: 5. CDR3 bases: TGTGCCAGCTCACCGGGGACTAGCGGGATCAGTGAGCAGTTCTTC. Its protein is CASSPGTSGISEQFF. Full variable domain (missing parts from reference TRBV18 and TRBJ2-1): NAGVMQNPRHLVRRRGQEARLRCSPMKGHSHVYWYRQLPEEGLKFMVYLQKENIIDESGMPKERFSAEFPKEGPSILRIQQVVRGDSAAYFCASSPGTSGISEQFFGPGTRLTVL.

V is TRBV14 and J is TRBJ2-5, with 11 bases aligning to TRBD1. CDR1 is SGHDN and CDR2 is FVKESK in the germline V gene. V gave up 3 bases and J gave up 1 base; unmatched junction bases: 4. The CDR3 is 16 amino acids. The chain's CDR3 is CASSHAGTGGQETQYF. DNA for the CDR3: TGTGCCAGCAGCCACGCCGGGACAGGGGGCCAAGAGACCCAGTACTTC.

The table lists this clonotype with a few counts. V and J are TRBV7-6 and TRBJ1-1, with D tentatively TRBD1 (6 bases). This CDR3 is built from 13 residues. Germline V gene sequence: CDR1 SGHVS, CDR2 FNYEAQ. V gave up 5 bases and J gave up 6 bases, with 13 bases separating them. The CDR3 coding sequence is TGTGCCAGCAGCCCACCCGGGGGCCCTGAAGCTTTCTTT. This gives the protein CASSPPGGPEAFF.

This clonotype came up a few times. The chain joins TRBV12-3 or TRBV12-4 to TRBJ2-3; no clear D. V lost 4 bases to trimming and J lost 8 bases, with 10 bases between them. The CDR3 covers 12 residues. This chain's CDR3 is CASSSDLSTQYF. CDR3 in DNA: TGTGCCAGCAGTTCGGACCTTTCTACGCAGTATTTT.

The table lists this clonotype with a few counts. The chain is built from TRBV6-6 and TRBJ2-7, with a possible D match to TRBD1 (6 bases). The CDR3 loop spans 12 amino acids. V dropped 2 bases and J dropped 7 bases, with 9 bases sitting between them. Germline V lookup: CDR1 MNHNY, CDR2 SVGAGI (reference sequence). The CDR3, as DNA: TGTGCCAGCAGTTACGGGGGCGCAGAGCAGTACTTC. Protein product: CASSYGGAEQYF.

The rearrangement links TRBV2 to TRBJ2-5, with 9 bases identical to TRBD1. The CDR3 extends over 19 amino acids. Germline CDR1 is SNHLY and CDR2 is FYNNEI. The V segment lost 8 bases and the J segment 4 bases; nucleotides outside the gene matches: 23. CDR3 coding DNA: TGTGCCAGCTCCCCCGGGACAGGGAGTAGTCATGGGTCTAGAGAGACCCAGTACTTC. It specifies CASSPGTGSSHGSRETQYF.

The rearrangement joins TRBV12-3 or TRBV12-4 to TRBJ1-2; D not certain. V was pared by 1 base and J by 3 bases, with 9 bases between. This CDR3 has 14 amino acids. CDR3 region: CASSLVPVYYGYTF. CDR3 bases: TGTGCCAGCAGTTTAGTTCCAGTATACTATGGCTACACCTTC.

The V and J genes are TRBV12-3 or TRBV12-4 and TRBJ2-7, with 8 positions matching TRBD2. J lost 4 bases, V lost 4 bases, and 12 bases had no gene match. The CDR3 runs to 16 residues. The CDR3 sequence is CASSSRGSGREYEQYF. The CDR3 bases are TGTGCCAGCAGTTCCCGAGGGAGCGGGAGAGAGTACGAGCAGTACTTC.

This clonotype occurred once. The rearrangement uses TRBV6-1 and TRBJ2-7; 10 bases map to TRBD2. CDR3 length: 15 residues. V gave up 8 bases and J gave up 6 bases; unmatched junction bases: 13. Germline CDR1 is MNHNS and CDR2 is SASEGT. The DNA for the CDR3 is TGTGCCAGCCTGGGCCTAGCGGGAGATTATGGCGAGCAGTACTTC. Residues: CASLGLAGDYGEQYF.

V gene TRBV6-6 combines with J gene TRBJ2-3; D gene ambiguous. Between the trimmed V and J ends, which lost 2 bases and 6 bases, there was a span of 12 bases. This CDR3 is built from 14 residues. Germline loops: CDR1 MNHNY, CDR2 SVGAGI (reference sequence). DNA of the CDR3: TGTGCCAGCAGTTACGGCAGTCCCTCGGATACGCAGTATTTT. This gives the protein CASSYGSPSDTQYF.

The V gene is TRBV5-1, the J gene TRBJ2-3, with TRBD1 identical over 12 bases. This CDR3 has 16 amino acids. Trimming removed 4 bases from V and 5 bases from J; junction bases left unmatched: 8. CDR1 is SGHRS, CDR2 YFSETQ, per germline. CDR3 sequence reads: CASSIPGTGGVDTQYF. CDR3 coding DNA: TGCGCCAGCAGCATACCCGGGACAGGGGGCGTAGATACGCAGTATTTT.

The chain uses TRBV5-6 and TRBJ2-5; D assignment may be TRBD1 or TRBD2 (5 bases each). Germline V gene data show CDR1 as SGHDT and CDR2 as YYEEEE. Trimming stripped 5 bases from V and 1 base from J, with 9 bases between. The CDR3 sequence is 13 residues long. The CDR3 loop is CASRTGPQETQYF. CDR3 DNA sequence: TGTGCCAGCAGGACGGGGCCCCAAGAGACCCAGTACTTC.

The chain couples TRBV6-1 to TRBJ1-3, with D maybe TRBD1 (5 bases). The V end was cut by 1 base, the J end by 2 bases, with 12 bases between. The CDR3 totals 16 residues. Germline-derived CDR1 and CDR2 are MNHNS and SASEGT. CDR3: CASSEGYIRAGNTIYF. DNA for the CDR3: TGTGCCAGCAGTGAAGGCTATATCAGGGCTGGAAACACCATATATTTT.

The V and J genes are TRBV7-6 and TRBJ2-1; 8 bases agree with TRBD1. CDR1 and CDR2 (germline): SGHVS, FNYEAQ. The CDR3 covers 16 residues. V dropped 2 bases and J dropped 4; count of bases not matched to a gene: 7. CDR3 bases: TGTGCCAGCAGCTTACGTTGGAGGGACAGGTACAATGAGCAGTTCTTC. Translating it yields CASSLRWRDRYNEQFF.